In its sample, the clone carrying this T cell receptor beta chain was seen a few times. This entry is derived from a study of radiotherapy plus CTLA-4 blockade in lung cancer. Method: immunoSEQ multiplex PCR; TCRdb's copy keeps in-frame clones and lacks some. The sample lists around 90,000 clones, about 85% occurring once. V lost 4 bases, J lost 8 bases, and 6 bases lay in between. The CDR3 length is 11 residues. Per germline, CDR1 SEHNR and CDR2 FQNEAQ (reference sequence). The specimen was peripheral blood, collected from a patient treated with radiotherapy plus ipilimumab. The J gene is TRBJ2-1, the V gene TRBV7-9; no definite D call. The clonotype was recovered from a human donor with non-small cell lung cancer that progressed on radiotherapy plus ipilimumab. DNA of the CDR3: TGTGCCAGCAGCTCTCGCGATGAGCAGTTCTTC. Protein product: CASSSRDEQFF.